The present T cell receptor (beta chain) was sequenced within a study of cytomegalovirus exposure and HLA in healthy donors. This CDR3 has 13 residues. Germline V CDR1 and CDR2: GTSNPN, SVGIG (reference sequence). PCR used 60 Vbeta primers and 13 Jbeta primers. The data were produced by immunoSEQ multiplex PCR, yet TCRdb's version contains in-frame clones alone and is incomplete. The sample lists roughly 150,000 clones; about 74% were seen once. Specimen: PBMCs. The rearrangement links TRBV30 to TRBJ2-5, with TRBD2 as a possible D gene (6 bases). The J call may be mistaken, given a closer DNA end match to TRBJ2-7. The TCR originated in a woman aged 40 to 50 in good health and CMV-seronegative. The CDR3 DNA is TGTGCCTGGAGTGGTACGGAGGGGATCGAGCAGTACTTC. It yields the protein CAWSGTEGIEQYF.